Sequencing of this T cell receptor (beta chain) was carried out in a study of quantifying T cell responses using KT2 cells. At the level of the study: Reverse transcription used primers in the TCR alpha and beta constant regions. Estimated efficiency of the T4 ligation step was above 9% under optimum conditions. Study-level points and caveats: KT2 sequence counts showed saturation when very many KT2 cells were spiked in.

This clonotype was detected many times. Its antigen is still unknown. Unfractionated PBMC were spiked with known numbers of KT2 clone cells. An oligo carrying a UMI was ligated to the cDNA 3' end. The first PCR ran roughly 4 cycles with an equimolar RC1.1 and RC1.2 beta primer mix. From the second PCR onward, TCR alpha and beta chains were processed separately. Via MiXCR, TCRdb re-called the UMI-ligation and nested PCR reads, giving one row per CDR3 protein. Seen here are about 50,000 distinct CDR3 sequences, around a tenth observed once, and the top ten hold about 9.4%. The length of the CDR3 is 12 residues. Germline values: CDR1 SQVTM, CDR2 ANQGSEA. V lost 5 bases, J lost 0 bases, and 7 bases lay in between.

The source material was PBMCs spiked with cells of the T cell clone KT2. The clonotype was recovered from a human donor. V is TRBV29-1 and J is TRBJ1-1; the D is unclear. The CDR3: CSVRPLNTEAFF. In DNA form, the CDR3 reads TGCAGCGTTCGTCCACTGAACACTGAAGCTTTCTTT.